This T cell receptor (beta chain) was captured by sequencing in a study of blood T cell repertoires in COVID-19. Study background: Sample material is recorded as cDNA or gDNA derived from T cells, B-cell-depleted T cells, or PBMCs.

The table lists this clone with a few counts. Study processing details: Using reference gene primer amplification, nucleated cell counts were estimated. Profiled with immunoSEQ multiplex PCR; TCRdb holds only in-frame clones, not every one. V, J and clone size were drawn from that table, and D and trimming were deduced from the DNA. The profile shows approximately 190,000 clones, roughly 88% of them singletons. J gave up 4 bases and V 0 bases, and 2 bases lay outside the gene matches. The CDR3 is 15 amino acids. Germline V gives CDR1 SGHTA, CDR2 FQGNSA. The sequencing input was peripheral blood. The chain recombines TRBV7-2 with TRBJ1-2, with TRBD1 matching 10 bases. The source is a woman in her thirties or forties who had recovered from COVID-19. DNA of the CDR3: TGTGCCAGCAGCTTAGCGACAGGGGGCGGCTATGGCTACACCTTC. Protein product: CASSLATGGGYGYTF.